Sequencing of this TCR beta chain was carried out in a study of shared clonotypes between healthy human individuals. Generated by immunoSEQ multiplex PCR, the TCRdb table keeps only in-frame clones and is missing some. The data show about 1 million clones, more than 65% seen once. This CDR3 is built from 16 residues. Trimming pared 6 bases from V and 5 bases from J, leaving 22 bases between. Germline CDR1 reads MDHEN; CDR2 reads SYDVKM. The TCR was taken from a man aged 18 to 29 in good health. The chain couples TRBV28 to TRBJ1-2, with D perhaps TRBD1 (5 bases). Sample: memory CD4+ T cells sorted from blood. Documented subset: CD45RA-negative fraction. The CDR3 spells CASSLSQAGRGYGYTF. The CDR3 DNA is TGTGCCAGCAGCCTCTCCCAGGCAGGGAGGGGATATGGCTACACCTTC.